This T cell receptor beta chain was recovered during a study of molecular identifiers for immune sequencing clone quantification. Study results and limitations: Under 1% of molecules in naive cells, but over 99% of effector molecules, belonged to clones above 20 RNA copies.

The authors gated naive CD8 T cells as CD8+CD4-CCR7+CD45RA+ for sorting. This clonotype appeared a few times. What it recognizes is unknown. The CDR3 loop spans 14 amino acids. From germline, CDR1 is DFQATT and CDR2 SNEGSKA (reference sequence). The V end was cut by 2 bases, the J end by 5 bases, with 15 bases between. Preparation methods for the bulk TCR libraries were those previously described, with listed TCR primers. TCRdb ran MiXCR on the PCR reads and lists one entry per CDR3 protein. The sample consists of over 550,000 distinct CDR3 sequences, about 25% of them appearing once. The V and J genes are TRBV20-1 and TRBJ2-5, with D tentatively TRBD1 (5 bases). The clonotype was recovered from a human donor in good health. Some libraries in this study had Jurkat cell RNA spiked in. Sequencing was carried out using naive CD8+ T cells from blood, with Jurkat cell RNA spiked in. The sample's subset: FACS-sorted CD8+CD4-CCR7+CD45RA+ naive T cells. CDR3 coding DNA: TGCAGTGCTAGACCGGGCCAGGGATTGGAGACCCAGTACTTC. This gives the protein CSARPGQGLETQYF.